Shown below are 22 T cell receptor beta chains from a single sample sequenced in a study of blood T cell repertoires in COVID-19. Libraries were prepared by immunoSEQ multiplex PCR; TCRdb keeps only in-frame clonotypes and omits some of them. The repertoire holds about 260,000 clones, more than 90% seen once, with around 2.6% in the top ten. The sequencing sample was made of peripheral blood. The source of these receptors is a person under 35 with COVID-19, enrolled during active disease.

The CDR3 coding sequence is TGCGCCAGCAGCGGGGTCGGGCAGGGAGGAAACACTGAAGCTTTCTTT. The encoded protein is CASSGVGQGGNTEAFF. This rearrangement joins TRBV10-2 to TRBJ1-1; TRBD1 might be the D (5 bases). V was cut by 6 bases and J by 2 bases, with 19 bases left in between. The CDR3 spans 16 residues. The V gene's germline CDR1 is WSHSY and CDR2 SAAADI.

This chain joins TRBV5-1 and TRBJ2-3, with TRBD2 as a possible D gene (5 bases). V lost 4 bases and J 1 base, leaving 13 bases between the germline ends. From germline, CDR1 is SGHRS and CDR2 YFSETQ. The CDR3 spans 15 residues. CDR3 sequence reads: CASSPWEFGTDTQYF. The CDR3 coding sequence is TGCGCCAGCAGCCCGTGGGAGTTCGGCACAGATACGCAGTATTTT.

This sequence joins TRBV19 and TRBJ1-1, with D possibly TRBD1 on 6 matching bases. With 4 bases removed from V and 8 bases from J, the gap between germline ends came to 14 bases. The CDR3 extends over 13 amino acids. Germline loops: CDR1 LNHDA, CDR2 SQIVND (reference sequence). Here the CDR3 reads CASSTPTGPEAFF. CDR3 nucleotide sequence: TGTGCCAGTAGTACGCCAACAGGGCCAGAAGCTTTCTTT.

The CDR3 loop is CASSPVPGGLNYGYTF. The DNA of the CDR3 is TGTGCCAGCAGCCCTGTCCCAGGGGGACTTAACTATGGCTACACCTTC. This chain uses TRBV28 with TRBJ1-2; 7 bases fit TRBD1. Per germline, CDR1 MDHEN and CDR2 SYDVKM. V trimming: 6 bases; J trimming: 1 base; junction bases outside the gene matches: 11. The CDR3 loop spans 16 amino acids.

This chain's CDR3 is CATSDSGTGNDQPQHF. CDR3 bases: TGTGCCACCAGTGATTCCGGGACAGGGAACGATCAGCCCCAGCATTTT. The chain is built from TRBV24-1 and TRBJ1-5; TRBD1 matches 9 bases. The germline V gene encodes CDR1 KGHDR and CDR2 SFDVKD. The length of the CDR3 is 16 residues. J lost 5 bases, V lost 2 bases, and 6 bases had no gene match.

The chain has TRBV3-1 (or the pseudogene TRBV3-2) and TRBJ2-2; TRBD2 might be the D (5 bases). V lost 5 bases, J lost 1 base, and 17 bases lay in between. CDR1 LGHDT and CDR2 YNNKEL come from the germline V gene (reference sequence). This CDR3 region has 17 residues. This CDR3 is CASSYGLTGMNTGELFF. The CDR3 bases are TGTGCCAGCAGCTACGGTCTGACGGGGATGAACACCGGGGAGCTGTTTTTT.

This chain uses TRBV13 with TRBJ2-7, with 10 bases identical to TRBD1. In germline, CDR1 is PRHDT, CDR2 FYEKMQ (reference sequence). The CDR3 totals 15 residues. V dropped 4 bases and J dropped 2; count of bases not matched to a gene: 5. The CDR3 loop is CASSSPGQGTYEQYF. The CDR3 nucleotides read TGTGCCAGCAGCTCGCCGGGACAGGGGACCTACGAGCAGTACTTC.

This rearrangement joins TRBV4-1 to TRBJ1-1; TRBD1 agrees at 8 bases. The CDR3 contains 15 residues. Losses at the gene ends were 1 base for V and 4 bases for J; bases not matched to a gene: 5. CDR1 and CDR2 from the germline V gene are MGHRA and YSYEKL. CDR3 sequence: CASSQVTTGGTEAFF. The CDR3 coding sequence is TGCGCCAGCAGCCAAGTCACCACAGGGGGCACTGAAGCTTTCTTT.

The rearrangement joins TRBV19 to TRBJ1-2; 8 bases are shared with TRBD1. With 3 bases clipped from V and 7 bases from J, the junction kept 10 bases outside the gene matches. This CDR3 is built from 15 residues. Germline V CDR1 and CDR2: LNHDA, SQIVND (reference sequence). CDR3 sequence: CASSISPTGAIGYTF. Here the CDR3 DNA reads TGTGCCAGTAGTATCTCCCCGACAGGGGCCATTGGCTACACCTTC.

A single count supports this clone. The genes are TRBV19 and TRBJ1-2; D is possibly TRBD1 (6 bases). There are 15 residues in the CDR3. Trimming shortened V by 3 bases and J by 4 bases, and 15 bases separated the two germline ends. Germline CDR1 reads LNHDA; CDR2 reads SQIVND (reference sequence). As DNA, the CDR3 is TGTGCCAGTAGTATTCGGCAGGGGAGCAGCTATGGCTACACCTTC. This codes for CASSIRQGSSYGYTF.

This clone appeared a single time. For the CDR3, the DNA is TGTGCCAGCAGCTCCCGGGACAGGGGTAAAAGCAATGAGCAGTTCTTC. It codes for CASSSRDRGKSNEQFF. The J gene is TRBJ2-1, the V gene TRBV13; 10 nucleotides agree with TRBD1. Losses at the gene ends were 4 bases for V and 6 bases for J; bases not matched to a gene: 9. Germline CDR1 reads PRHDT; CDR2 reads FYEKMQ (reference sequence). The CDR3 runs 16 residues. Together with reference TRBV13 and TRBJ2-1, the CDR3 gives the full variable domain: AAGVIQSPRHLIKEKRETATLKCYPIPRHDTVYWYQQGPGQDPQFLISFYEKMQSDKGSIPDRFSAQQFSDYHSELNMSSLELGDSALYFCASSSRDRGKSNEQFFGPGTRLTVL.

V and J are TRBV28 and TRBJ1-2; no reliable D call. The CDR3 consists of 11 residues. Trimming cost V 4 bases and J 5 bases, with 5 bases left between them. Per germline, CDR1 MDHEN and CDR2 SYDVKM. The CDR3 loop reads CASSSRYGYTF. CDR3 in DNA: TGTGCCAGCAGTTCCAGATATGGCTACACCTTC.

The J gene is TRBJ2-7, the V gene TRBV28, with TRBD1 matching 7 bases. Germline V lookup: CDR1 MDHEN, CDR2 SYDVKM. The CDR3 spans 14 residues. Unmatched junction bases numbered 4, after V lost 3 bases and J lost 2 bases. The CDR3, as DNA: TGTGCCAGCAGTTTGACAGGGCTCACCTACGAGCAGTACTTC. Its protein is CASSLTGLTYEQYF.

CDR3 bases: TGCAGCGTTGAATCGGAGGCTAACTATGGCTACACCTTC. It yields the protein CSVESEANYGYTF. The rearrangement links TRBV29-1 to TRBJ1-2; D gene uncertain. Germline CDR1 reads SQVTM; CDR2 reads ANQGSEA. V gave up 2 bases and J gave up 0 bases, with 7 bases separating them. The length of the CDR3 is 13 residues.

J is TRBJ1-2 and V is TRBV19; TRBD1 matches at 12 bases. Germline assignment: CDR1 LNHDA and CDR2 SQIVND (reference sequence). After removal of 4 bases from V and 4 bases from J, the junction contained 4 bases not matched to a gene. The CDR3 runs to 15 residues. The CDR3 DNA follows: TGTGCCAGTAGTACGGGACAGGGGGCCGGCTATGGCTACACCTTC. Amino acid sequence: CASSTGQGAGYGYTF. Filled out from reference TRBV19 and TRBJ1-2, the complete variable domain reads DGGITQSPKYLFRKEGQNVTLSCEQNLNHDAMYWYRQDPGQGLRLIYYSQIVNDFQKGDIAEGYSVSREKKESFPLTVTSAQKNPTAFYLCASSTGQGAGYGYTFGSGTRLTVV.

This rearrangement joins TRBV6-4 to TRBJ2-7; D is uncertain. V dropped 6 bases and J dropped 12 bases, with 6 bases sitting between them. Germline CDR1 and CDR2: MRHNA and SNTAGT. CDR3 length: 8 amino acids. CDR3 sequence (DNA): TGTGCCAGCAGCGACCGGTACTTC. Its translation is CASSDRYF.

CDR3 DNA sequence: TGTGCCAGCAGTCTAGGGGCTCCGAACACCGGGGAGCTGTTTTTT. Its protein is CASSLGAPNTGELFF. The chain carries TRBV28 and TRBJ2-2; tentatively, D is TRBD1 (5 bases). CDR3 length equals 15 residues. Germline V lookup: CDR1 MDHEN, CDR2 SYDVKM. The V gene lost 5 bases and the J gene lost 0 bases, with 10 bases spanning the gap.

V and J are TRBV15 and TRBJ2-7; D gene uncertain. There are 13 residues in the CDR3. Trimming pared 0 bases from V and 4 bases from J, leaving 7 bases between. The germline V gene has CDR1 LNHNV and CDR2 YYDKDF (reference sequence). This chain's CDR3 is CATSRESFYEQYF. For the CDR3, the DNA is TGTGCCACCAGCAGAGAGAGTTTTTACGAGCAGTACTTC.

The rearrangement links TRBV2 to TRBJ2-3; 12 positions match TRBD2. Germline assignment: CDR1 SNHLY and CDR2 FYNNEI. Losses at the gene ends were 8 bases for V and 4 bases for J; bases not matched to a gene: 4. The CDR3 consists of 14 residues. Here the CDR3 reads CASSTSGSADTQYF. The DNA of the CDR3 is TGTGCCAGCTCGACTAGCGGGAGTGCAGATACGCAGTATTTT. Full variable domain (remainder filled in from reference TRBV2 and TRBJ2-3): EPEVTQTPSHQVTQMGQEVILRCVPISNHLYFYWYRQILGQKVEFLVSFYNNEISEKSEIFDDQFSVERPDGSNFTLKIRSTKLEDSAMYFCASSTSGSADTQYFGPGTRLTVL.

The chain has TRBV2 and TRBJ2-7; no clear D gene. Trimming took 6 bases from V and 4 from J, leaving 19 bases between them. The CDR3 extends over 15 amino acids. CDR1 and CDR2 (germline): SNHLY, FYNNEI. The chain's CDR3 is CASSEREVSRYEQYF. The CDR3 DNA is TGTGCCAGCAGCGAACGAGAGGTATCAAGATACGAGCAGTACTTC.

As regards this clone: The germline gene is not matched at one end of the junction; a read error may be the cause. Other DNA sequences in this specimen translate into the identical CDR3. The rearrangement joins TRBV5-1 to TRBJ1-1, with TRBD1 as a possible D gene (5 bases). This CDR3 comprises 17 residues. Germline lookup yields CDR1 SGHRS and CDR2 YFSETQ. CDR3 loop: CASSQGDLGRSNTEAFF. DNA for the CDR3: TGCGCCAGCAGCCAGGGTGATCTGGGAAGATCGAACACCGAAGCTTTCTTT.

The rearrangement joins TRBV7-9 to TRBJ2-1, with 13 bases matching TRBD2. Trimming at V came to 5 bases and at J to 7 bases, leaving 8 bases not matched to a gene. There are 16 residues in the CDR3. Germline values: CDR1 SEHNR, CDR2 FQNEAQ (reference sequence). The DNA for the CDR3 is TGTGCCAGCAGCCCGGGGGGACTAGCGGGACGGAATGAGCAGTTCTTC. Its protein product is CASSPGGLAGRNEQFF.